A single sample gave rise to the 21 T cell receptor beta chains below, sequenced in a study of CD8+CD57+ T cells in acquired aplastic anemia. Those patients picked for sequencing had displayed CD8+CD57+ cell expansion on flow cytometry. The use of genomic DNA as template underpinned the TCR beta VDJ and CDR3 profiling. TCRdb processed the reads anew with MiXCR; each CDR3 protein has one entry. The sample lists approximately 150,000 distinct CDR3 sequences; around half were seen once. Sequencing used sorted CD4+, CD8+, or CD8+CD57+ T cells (not recorded which) from PBMCs. Receptors originate from a human donor with aplastic anemia.

The V gene is TRBV7-2, the J gene TRBJ2-1; D call uncertain. The CDR3 is made up of 11 amino acids. Trimming cost V 6 bases and J 9 bases, with 9 bases left between them. Germline V gives CDR1 SGHTA, CDR2 FQGNSA. The CDR3 DNA reads as TGTGCCAGCAGACGCACCAGTGAGCAGTTCTTC. Residues: CASRRTSEQFF.

The CDR3 reads CAIRGQNTEAFF. The CDR3 nucleotides read TGTGCCATCAGAGGTCAGAACACTGAAGCTTTCTTT. The chain couples TRBV10-3 to TRBJ1-1; D remains unclear. V shed 6 bases and J shed 1 base, with 6 bases lying between them. Germline assignment: CDR1 ENHRY and CDR2 SYGVKD. CDR3 length: 12 amino acids.

This clonotype was recorded at least ten times. This chain connects TRBV28 to TRBJ2-7, with D unresolved. This CDR3 has 11 amino acids. Germline loops: CDR1 MDHEN, CDR2 SYDVKM. The V and J ends lost 5 bases and 6 bases respectively, with 8 bases between them. CDR3 sequence: CASSLYSEQYF. The CDR3 DNA follows: TGTGCCAGCAGTCTCTATTCCGAGCAGTACTTC.

The count of this clonotype is one. The rearrangement joins TRBV20-1 to TRBJ2-1; D possibly corresponds to TRBD1 (7 bases). V lost 7 bases and J lost 7, with 17 bases in between. The CDR3 contains 13 residues. The germline V gene encodes CDR1 DFQATT and CDR2 SNEGSKA (reference sequence). In DNA, the CDR3 is TGCAGTGAAGCGTCGACAGGGAGGAATGAGCAGTTCTTC. Translation: CSEASTGRNEQFF.

The table lists this clonotype with a few counts. The V and J genes are TRBV10-3 and TRBJ1-1; maybe TRBD1 (6 bases). The CDR3 contains 14 residues. V was shortened by 0 bases and J by 3 bases, with 8 bases between the two germline ends. The germline gives CDR1 ENHRY, CDR2 SYGVKD. The CDR3 DNA reads TGTGCCATCAGTGAGTCACAGGGAGACACTGAAGCTTTCTTT. Protein sequence: CAISESQGDTEAFF.

This clonotype is deemed medium-sized (0.01 to 0.1%). This rearrangement joins TRBV2 to TRBJ1-3; D unresolved. Germline V gene sequence: CDR1 SNHLY, CDR2 FYNNEI. This CDR3 contains 14 residues. V lost 6 bases, J lost 2 bases, and 11 bases lay in between. DNA of the CDR3: TGTGCCAGCAGGGTGGAGGTCCCTGGAAACACCATATATTTT. Translation: CASRVEVPGNTIYF. The full variable domain, with the rest looked up from reference TRBV2 and TRBJ1-3, is EPEVTQTPSHQVTQMGQEVILRCVPISNHLYFYWYRQILGQKVEFLVSFYNNEISEKSEIFDDQFSVERPDGSNFTLKIRSTKLEDSAMYFCASRVEVPGNTIYFGEGSWLTVV.

This clonotype came up many times. The chain carries TRBV7-2 and TRBJ1-2; D is undetermined. This CDR3 contains 15 residues. CDR1 is SGHTA and CDR2 is FQGNSA in the germline V gene. V lost 1 base and J 2 bases, leaving 11 bases between the germline ends. The CDR3 nucleotides are TGTGCCAGCAGCTTAGTGCAACAGAAGAACTATGGCTACACCTTC. Residues: CASSLVQQKNYGYTF.

The chain combines TRBV12-3 or TRBV12-4 with TRBJ1-1; D may be TRBD1 (5 bases). V was pared by 5 bases and J by 3 bases, with 16 bases between. CDR3 length: 15 amino acids. The CDR3 sequence is CASSGQGRAYTEAFF. As DNA, the CDR3 is TGTGCCAGCAGTGGGCAAGGCAGGGCGTACACTGAAGCTTTCTTT.

There are many counts of this clonotype. The CDR3 is CASRGDGKNIQYF. The DNA for the CDR3 is TGTGCCAGCAGGGGGGACGGCAAAAACATTCAGTACTTC. The chain carries TRBV2 and TRBJ2-4; either TRBD1 or TRBD2 may supply D (5 bases each). CDR1 and CDR2 from the germline V gene are SNHLY and FYNNEI. V shed 6 bases and J shed 3 bases, with 9 bases lying between them. The CDR3 is 13 residues long.

The V call is TRBV25-1, the J call TRBJ1-1, with D possibly matching TRBD1 (5 bases). Germline-derived CDR1 and CDR2 are MGHDK and SYGVNS. The CDR3 extends over 11 amino acids. The V end lost 6 bases, the J end lost 7 bases, and 9 bases lay between the germline ends. The CDR3 DNA reads as TGTGCCAGCAGGGGAAGGGGTGAAGCTTTCTTT. Translated: CASRGRGEAFF.

In this sample, this clonotype turned up a few times. The chain employs TRBV9 and TRBJ2-7; D is undetermined. The CDR3 covers 16 residues. The V and J ends lost 0 bases and 0 bases respectively, with 13 bases between them. Germline-derived CDR1 and CDR2 are SGDLS and YYNGEE. The CDR3 region has the DNA TGTGCCAGCAGCGTAGTTCTGCGTCGGTACTCCTACGAGCAGTACTTC. Protein product: CASSVVLRRYSYEQYF.

Turning to this clonotype: A read error may produce the germline difference seen at one junction end. The chain is built from TRBV2 and TRBJ1-5; D not resolved. Germline V gives CDR1 SNHLY, CDR2 FYNNEI. This CDR3 contains 12 residues. The CDR3 nucleotides read TGTGCCAGCAGGGAGGGCTCAGAGACCCAACATTTT. It encodes CASREGSETQHF.

This clonotype was seen repeatedly, ten times or more. The chain combines TRBV7-3 with TRBJ2-1, with a possible D match to TRBD2 (6 bases). Germline V gene data show CDR1 as SGHTA and CDR2 as FQGTGA. V was trimmed by 2 bases and J by 6 bases, leaving 14 bases between them. The CDR3 contains 15 residues. The CDR3 nucleotides are TGTGCCAGCAGCTTAGATAACCGGGACTTCAATGAGCAGTTCTTC. Residues: CASSLDNRDFNEQFF.

This clonotype was picked up a small number of times. The chain combines TRBV24-1 with TRBJ2-3; perhaps TRBD2 as D (7 bases). Germline CDR1 and CDR2: KGHDR and SFDVKD. With 9 bases removed from V and 4 bases from J, the gap between germline ends came to 16 bases. The CDR3 loop spans 14 amino acids. The CDR3 spells CATRGGLAADTQYF. CDR3 coding DNA: TGTGCCACCCGTGGGGGCCTAGCGGCAGATACGCAGTATTTT.

This clonotype was recorded a few times. V gene TRBV10-3 combines with J gene TRBJ2-7; 8 bases map to TRBD1. Trimming cost V 10 bases and J 0 bases; bases outside gene matches: 5. The CDR3 contains 13 residues. Germline assignment: CDR1 ENHRY and CDR2 SYGVKD. The CDR3 here is CASTGTGSYEQYF. CDR3 bases: TGTGCCAGTACCGGGACAGGCTCCTACGAGCAGTACTTC.

The CDR3 DNA reads as TGTGCCAGCGGCGGGGACAGCCGACCGGGTGAAAAACTGTTTTTT. Residues: CASGGDSRPGEKLFF. The chain combines TRBV2 with TRBJ1-4, with 7 nucleotides matching TRBD1. This CDR3 has 15 residues. J gave up 7 bases and V 8 bases, and 13 bases lay outside the gene matches. Germline V gene data show CDR1 as SNHLY and CDR2 as FYNNEI.

J is TRBJ2-3 and V is TRBV7-9, with D perhaps matching TRBD2 (7 bases). The V end was cut by 3 bases, the J end by 6 bases, with 10 bases between. The CDR3 contains 13 residues. Per germline, CDR1 SEHNR and CDR2 FQNEAQ (reference sequence). The CDR3: CASSLGGLDTQYF. The CDR3 region has the DNA TGTGCCAGCAGCTTGGGGGGGCTCGATACGCAGTATTTT.

This clonotype appeared many times. The chain combines TRBV19 with TRBJ2-1; the match to TRBD1 covers 8 bases. This CDR3 spans 14 amino acids. Germline CDR1 LNHDA, CDR2 SQIVND (reference sequence). The V and J ends lost 7 bases and 7 bases, in that order; junction bases with no gene match: 9. CDR3 nucleotides: TGTGCCAGTACCAGGGGGCGAGATGTGAATGAGCAGTTCTTC. Its translation is CASTRGRDVNEQFF.

The chain is built from TRBV11-3 and TRBJ2-2; no firm D call. The CDR3 spans 12 residues. In germline, CDR1 is SGHNT, CDR2 YENEEA. Trimming took 5 bases from V and 6 from J, leaving 7 bases between them. CDR3 in amino acids: CASSPRAGELFF. The CDR3, as DNA: TGTGCCAGCAGCCCCCGTGCCGGGGAGCTGTTTTTT.

The V gene is TRBV10-2, the J gene TRBJ2-3; 9 nucleotides align to TRBD2. Germline loops: CDR1 WSHSY, CDR2 SAAADI. Trimming removed 7 bases from V and 1 base from J; junction bases left unmatched: 6. CDR3 length: 15 amino acids. The CDR3 DNA reads TGCGCCAGCAACCCTAGCGGGAAGGGCACAGATACGCAGTATTTT. Its protein is CASNPSGKGTDTQYF.

This clonotype showed up just a few times. The rearrangement links TRBV7-9 to TRBJ1-5; no clear D gene. Looked up from germline, CDR1 is SEHNR and CDR2 is FQNEAQ (reference sequence). V was shortened by 2 bases and J by 6 bases, with 5 bases between the two germline ends. The CDR3 covers 12 residues. The CDR3 region has the DNA TGTGCCAGCAGCTTAAAAGGTCAGCCCCAGCATTTT. It codes for CASSLKGQPQHF.